This record concerns one T cell receptor beta chain sequence. Its antigen remains unidentified. The data are from a study of chemoradiotherapy in HPV16-positive cancers. Study-wide results and limits: Non-HPV-specific T cells did not expand in tumors during treatment, whereas candidate HPV-specific clones and E7-related motifs did. Only two HPV16-positive patients supplied the functional HPV-specificity definition.

Sequencing used immunoSEQ multiplex PCR; TCRdb keeps in-frame clones, though not all of them. Found here are around 30,000 clones, around 93% of them singletons; the top ten hold about 20%. Repeated repertoire sampling spanned the course of chemoradiotherapy. The sequence derives from a human donor with HPV-associated anogenital cancer. Sequencing was performed on blood, taken from a patient who underwent chemoradiotherapy.

Written as DNA, the CDR3 is TGCGCCAGCAGCTTGGAACCGAATTACAATGAGCAGTTCTTC. This gives the protein CASSLEPNYNEQFF. J is TRBJ2-1 and V is TRBV5-1, with no clear D. Germline values: CDR1 SGHRS, CDR2 YFSETQ. The CDR3 has 14 residues. V lost 0 bases to trimming and J lost 4 bases, with 8 bases between them.